This T cell receptor (beta chain) came from a study of control samples from healthy donors and cancer patients. The protocol was immunoSEQ multiplex PCR, while the TCRdb copy is restricted to in-frame clones and leaves out a portion. This table holds some 120,000 clones, more than 80% found once. There are 14 residues in the CDR3. Losses at the gene ends were 7 bases for V and 1 base for J; bases not matched to a gene: 5. The germline CDR1 and CDR2 sequences are MDHEN and SYDVKM. V usage is TRBV28 and J usage is TRBJ1-1; 8 bases align to TRBD1. The source is a woman aged 45-65 years with colorectal cancer. Input material: PBMCs. CDR3 sequence: CASISTGANTEAFF. The CDR3 DNA sequence: TGTGCCAGCATCTCGACAGGGGCGAACACTGAAGCTTTCTTT. The variable domain in full, completed from reference TRBV28 and TRBJ1-1, reads DVKVTQSSRYLVKRTGEKVFLECVQDMDHENMFWYRQDPGLGLRLIYFSYDVKMKEKGDIPEGYSVSREKKERFSLILESASTNQTSMYLCASISTGANTEAFFGQGTRLTVV.